This T cell receptor (beta chain) was sequenced for a study of blood T cell repertoires in COVID-19. On the study more broadly: T cells, B-cell-depleted T cells, or PBMCs supplied cDNA or gDNA.

In the original workflow: Estimated nucleated cell counts came from reference gene primer amplification. Data came from immunoSEQ multiplex PCR; TCRdb stores just in-frame clones and leaves some out. V and J calls and clone size are those listed in that table; D and trimming were worked out from the DNA. Among 150,000 or so clones listed, about 80% were seen once. The sample comprised peripheral blood. This clonotype originated in a woman aged 60-70 years with acute or convalescent COVID-19.

The CDR3 DNA is TGCGCCAGCAGCCCGACCGTAACAGGAACCTATAATTCACCCCTCCACTTT. It specifies CASSPTVTGTYNSPLHF. V and J are TRBV4-1 and TRBJ1-6, with D perhaps TRBD1 (5 bases). In germline, CDR1 is MGHRA, CDR2 YSYEKL. V gave up 4 bases and J gave up 2 bases, with 15 bases separating them. This CDR3 has 17 residues.